This entry concerns a single T cell receptor (beta chain). What it binds is not known. Primers: 60 Vbeta forward and 13 Jbeta reverse. TCRdb's copy holds only in-frame clones and misses some; the assay was immunoSEQ multiplex PCR. The repertoire holds some 130,000 clones, roughly 80% seen once, with roughly 1.1% in the top ten. This sample is drawn from a study of cytomegalovirus exposure and HLA in healthy donors. The V and J ends lost 5 bases and 3 bases, in that order; junction bases with no gene match: 8. CDR3 length: 16 residues. CDR1 is SGHNT, CDR2 YENEEA, per germline. Findings and limits, study-wide: High sensitivity and specificity were reportedly achieved when the classifier diagnosed cytomegalovirus status. Altogether, 160 or so TCR beta chains were recorded as cytomegalovirus-associated. HLA alleles were associated with 18,000 or so TCR beta sequences in a later analysis at 0.05 false discovery rate.

The sample consisted of PBMCs. The rearrangement joins TRBV11-3 to TRBJ1-1; 11 bases map to TRBD1. The TCR comes from a boy under 18 in good health and CMV-seronegative. The chain's CDR3 is CASSRGQGEGDTEAFF. In DNA, the CDR3 is TGTGCCAGCAGCCGGGGACAGGGGGAAGGGGACACTGAAGCTTTCTTT.